This passage covers 9 T cell receptor beta chains from one sample sequenced in a study of shared clonotypes between healthy human individuals. Libraries were prepared by immunoSEQ multiplex PCR; TCRdb keeps only in-frame clonotypes and omits some of them. The data show over a million clones, roughly 96% seen once. Specimen: naive CD4+ T cells sorted from blood. Subset indicated: CD45RA+ positively selected. The receptor set was obtained from a man younger than 40 in good health.

The chain carries TRBV7-9 and TRBJ2-1; D is unclear. The CDR3 consists of 13 residues. Germline assignment: CDR1 SEHNR and CDR2 FQNEAQ (reference sequence). Trimming took 2 bases from V and 7 from J, leaving 9 bases between them. CDR3 nucleotide sequence: TGTGCCAGCAGCTTAATATACGGGAATGAGCAGTTCTTC. Encoded protein: CASSLIYGNEQFF.

The chain recombines TRBV14 with TRBJ2-2; D might be TRBD1 (6 bases). The CDR3 is 16 residues long. V lost 2 bases, J lost 2 bases, and 12 bases lay in between. Germline loops: CDR1 SGHDN, CDR2 FVKESK. This CDR3 is CASSQLQGFNTGELFF. The CDR3 DNA reads as TGTGCCAGCAGCCAATTACAGGGATTTAACACCGGGGAGCTGTTTTTT.

V gene TRBV7-9 combines with J gene TRBJ2-7; a possible D gene is TRBD1 (5 bases). The CDR3 length is 13 residues. Trimming stripped 7 bases from V and 11 bases from J, with 21 bases between. CDR1 and CDR2 (germline): SEHNR, FQNEAQ (reference sequence). CDR3 residues: CASTPQGEWLEYF. As DNA, the CDR3 is TGTGCCAGCACCCCTCAGGGTGAGTGGCTGGAGTACTTC.

V gene TRBV7-2 combines with J gene TRBJ2-7, with D possibly TRBD2 on 5 matching bases. The CDR3 covers 13 residues. Germline V gene lookup returns CDR1 SGHTA and CDR2 FQGNSA. Trimming stripped 5 bases from V and 1 base from J, with 9 bases between. The CDR3 nucleotides are TGTGCCAGCAGCCCACGGACTTCCTACGAGCAGTACTTC. Translating gives CASSPRTSYEQYF.

This clone has just one count. The rearrangement uses TRBV19 and TRBJ2-1, with TRBD2 matching 13 bases. The CDR3 runs 16 residues. Losses at the gene ends were 7 bases for V and 8 bases for J; bases not matched to a gene: 11. Germline V gene data show CDR1 as LNHDA and CDR2 as SQIVND (reference sequence). The chain's CDR3 is CASTKGLAGVGDEQFF. The CDR3 DNA sequence: TGTGCCAGTACCAAAGGACTAGCGGGAGTGGGGGATGAGCAGTTCTTC.

This clone was found once. The CDR3: CASSFEGSADTQYF. The CDR3 bases are TGTGCCAGCAGCTTCGAAGGCTCCGCAGATACGCAGTATTTT. The chain joins TRBV7-9 to TRBJ2-3; D not certain. V was trimmed by 3 bases and J by 4 bases, leaving 11 bases between them. The CDR3 is made up of 14 amino acids. Germline V lookup: CDR1 SEHNR, CDR2 FQNEAQ (reference sequence).

As for this clone: Germline is not matched at one junction end, which may reflect a read error. This chain uses TRBV7-7 with TRBJ2-6; D gene ambiguous. From germline, CDR1 is SSHAT and CDR2 FNYEAQ (reference sequence). The CDR3 spans 14 residues. CDR3 protein: CASSLSHGANVLTF. The CDR3 region has the DNA TGTGCTAGCAGCTTATCCCATGGGGCCAACGTCCTGACTTTC.

The V call is TRBV11-2, the J call TRBJ2-7; 8 bases map to TRBD1. CDR3 length equals 15 residues. The ends lost 4 bases at V and 6 bases at J; junction bases unmatched: 11. CDR1 is SGHAT and CDR2 is FQNNGV in the germline V gene. The CDR3 region has the DNA TGTGCCAGCAGCTCAACAGGGGGGAGTTTCGGCGAGCAGTACTTC. Translated: CASSSTGGSFGEQYF.

The V and J genes are TRBV7-4 and TRBJ1-5, with D uncertain. The germline gives CDR1 SGHVT, CDR2 SQSDAQ. The V and J ends lost 1 base and 4 bases respectively, with 8 bases between them. The CDR3 contains 14 residues. The CDR3 region has the DNA TGTGCCAGCAGCTTAGGGGAGGGTAATCAGCCCCAGCATTTT. It is translated as CASSLGEGNQPQHF.